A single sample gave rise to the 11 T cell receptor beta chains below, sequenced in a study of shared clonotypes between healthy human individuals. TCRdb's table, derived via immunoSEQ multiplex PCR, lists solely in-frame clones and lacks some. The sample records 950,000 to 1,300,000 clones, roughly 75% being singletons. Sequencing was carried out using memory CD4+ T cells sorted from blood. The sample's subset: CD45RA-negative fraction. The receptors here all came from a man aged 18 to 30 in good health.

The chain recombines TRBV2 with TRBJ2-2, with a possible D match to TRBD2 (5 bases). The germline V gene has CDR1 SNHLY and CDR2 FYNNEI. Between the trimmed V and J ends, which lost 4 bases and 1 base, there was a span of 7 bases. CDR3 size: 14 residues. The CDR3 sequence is CASSAAENTGELFF. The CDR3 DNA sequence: TGTGCCAGCAGTGCAGCGGAGAACACCGGGGAGCTGTTTTTT.

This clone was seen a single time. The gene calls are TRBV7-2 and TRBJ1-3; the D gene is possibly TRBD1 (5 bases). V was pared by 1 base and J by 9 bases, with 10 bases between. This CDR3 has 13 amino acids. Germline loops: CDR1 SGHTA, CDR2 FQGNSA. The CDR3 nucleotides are TGTGCCAGCAGCTTAGTATTGAGGGGCACCATATATTTT. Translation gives CASSLVLRGTIYF.

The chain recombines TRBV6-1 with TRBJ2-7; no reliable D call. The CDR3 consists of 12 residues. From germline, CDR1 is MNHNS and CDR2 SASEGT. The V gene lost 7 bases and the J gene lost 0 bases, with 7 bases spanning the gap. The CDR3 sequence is CASTPPSYEQYF. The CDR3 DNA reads TGTGCCAGCACCCCTCCCTCCTACGAGCAGTACTTC.

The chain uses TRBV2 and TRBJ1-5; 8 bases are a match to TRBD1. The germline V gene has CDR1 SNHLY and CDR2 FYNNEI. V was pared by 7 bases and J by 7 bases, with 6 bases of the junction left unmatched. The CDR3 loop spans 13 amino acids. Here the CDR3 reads CASNRGSGQPQHF. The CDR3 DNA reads TGTGCCAGCAACAGGGGGTCGGGGCAGCCCCAGCATTTT.

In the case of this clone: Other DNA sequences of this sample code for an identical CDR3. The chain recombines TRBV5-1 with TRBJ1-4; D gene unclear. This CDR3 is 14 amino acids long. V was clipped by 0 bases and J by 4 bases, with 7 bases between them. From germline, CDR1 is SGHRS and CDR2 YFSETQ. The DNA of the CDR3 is TGCGCCAGCAGCTTGGGGGGTTTTAATGAAAAACTGTTTTTT. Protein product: CASSLGGFNEKLFF.

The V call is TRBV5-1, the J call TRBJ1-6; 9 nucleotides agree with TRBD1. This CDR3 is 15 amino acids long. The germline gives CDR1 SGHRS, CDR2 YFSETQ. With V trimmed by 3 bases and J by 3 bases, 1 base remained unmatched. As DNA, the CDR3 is TGCGCCAGCAGCTCGACAGGGGGCTATAATTCACCCCTCCACTTT. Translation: CASSSTGGYNSPLHF.

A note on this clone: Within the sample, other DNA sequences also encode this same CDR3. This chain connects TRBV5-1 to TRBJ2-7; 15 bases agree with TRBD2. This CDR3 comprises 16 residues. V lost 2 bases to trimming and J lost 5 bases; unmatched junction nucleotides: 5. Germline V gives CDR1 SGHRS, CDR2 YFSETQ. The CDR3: CASSLGLAGGPNEQYF. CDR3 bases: TGCGCCAGCAGCTTAGGACTAGCGGGAGGGCCAAACGAGCAGTACTTC.

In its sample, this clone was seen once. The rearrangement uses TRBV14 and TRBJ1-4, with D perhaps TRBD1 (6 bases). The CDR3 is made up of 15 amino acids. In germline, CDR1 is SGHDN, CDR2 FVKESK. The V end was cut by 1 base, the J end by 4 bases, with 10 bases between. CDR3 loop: CASSQGGRNNEKLFF. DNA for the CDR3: TGTGCCAGCAGCCAAGGGGGGCGAAATAATGAAAAACTGTTTTTT.

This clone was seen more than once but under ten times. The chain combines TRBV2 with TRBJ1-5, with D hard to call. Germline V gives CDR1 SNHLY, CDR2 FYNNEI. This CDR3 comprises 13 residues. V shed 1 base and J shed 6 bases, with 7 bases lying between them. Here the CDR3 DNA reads TGTGCCAGCAGTGAAGGGGTGGCTCAGCCCCAGCATTTT. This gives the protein CASSEGVAQPQHF.

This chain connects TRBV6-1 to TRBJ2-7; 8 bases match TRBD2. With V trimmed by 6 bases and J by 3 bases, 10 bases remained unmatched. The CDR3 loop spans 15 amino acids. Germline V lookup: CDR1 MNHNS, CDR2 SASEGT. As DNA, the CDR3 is TGTGCCAGCAGGCCCTCTAGCGGGCGACACTACGAGCAGTACTTC. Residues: CASRPSSGRHYEQYF.

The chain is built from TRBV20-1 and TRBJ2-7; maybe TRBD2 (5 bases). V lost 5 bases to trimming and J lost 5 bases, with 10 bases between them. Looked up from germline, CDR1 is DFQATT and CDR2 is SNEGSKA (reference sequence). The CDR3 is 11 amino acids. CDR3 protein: CSAPSFDEQYF. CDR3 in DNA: TGCAGTGCTCCTAGCTTTGACGAGCAGTACTTC.